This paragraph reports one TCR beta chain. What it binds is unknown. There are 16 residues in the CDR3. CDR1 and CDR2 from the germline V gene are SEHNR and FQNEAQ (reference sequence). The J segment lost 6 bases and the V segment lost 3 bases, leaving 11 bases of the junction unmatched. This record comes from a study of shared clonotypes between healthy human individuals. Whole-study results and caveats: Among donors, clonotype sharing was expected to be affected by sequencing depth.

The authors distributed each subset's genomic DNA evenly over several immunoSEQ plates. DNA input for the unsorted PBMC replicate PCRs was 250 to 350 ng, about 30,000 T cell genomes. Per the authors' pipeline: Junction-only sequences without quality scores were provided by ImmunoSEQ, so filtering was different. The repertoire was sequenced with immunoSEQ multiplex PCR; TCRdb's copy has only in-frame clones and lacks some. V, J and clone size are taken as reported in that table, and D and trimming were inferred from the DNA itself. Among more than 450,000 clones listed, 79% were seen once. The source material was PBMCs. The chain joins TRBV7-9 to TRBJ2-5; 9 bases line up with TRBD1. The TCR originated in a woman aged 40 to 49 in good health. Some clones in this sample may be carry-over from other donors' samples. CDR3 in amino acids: CASSFPRDRAEKTQYF. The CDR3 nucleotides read TGTGCCAGCAGCTTCCCCCGGGACAGGGCTGAGAAGACCCAGTACTTC.